This T cell receptor beta chain was documented in a study of blood T cell repertoires in COVID-19. Study-wide background: PBMCs, B-cell-depleted T cells, or T cells were the source of the cDNA or gDNA that made up the material.

Assignment of participants to cohorts was predicated upon participant-reported clinical history. This clone is a singleton in its sample. As handled by the study authors: From reference gene primer amplification, estimates of nucleated cell counts were derived. The assay was immunoSEQ multiplex PCR, and TCRdb's table has in-frame clones only and misses some. V and J calls plus clone size are reproduced from that table; the DNA served to infer D and trimming. The table records some 150,000 clones, around 89% of them present only once. The TCR originated in a woman younger than 45 with acute COVID-19. What was sequenced was PBMCs or T cells enriched from blood (not recorded which).

The CDR3 protein is CASTQWGLTDTQYF. The CDR3 nucleotides read TGTGCCAGCACGCAGTGGGGGCTCACAGATACGCAGTATTTT. V and J are TRBV27 and TRBJ2-3; the D gene is possibly TRBD1 (6 bases). The length of the CDR3 is 14 residues. V was cut by 7 bases and J by 2 bases, with 13 bases left in between. CDR1 MNHEY and CDR2 SMNVEV come from the germline V gene (reference sequence).